This TCR beta chain was recorded in a study of blood T cell repertoires in COVID-19. Measured with immunoSEQ multiplex PCR; TCRdb has only the in-frame clones, and not every one. The sample includes more than 200,000 clones, roughly 87% seen only once; the top ten take under 6.5%. Looked up from germline, CDR1 is MNHNY and CDR2 is SVGAGI (reference sequence). V gave up 4 bases and J gave up 5 bases, with 18 bases separating them. CDR3 size: 15 residues. Donors were grouped by their self-reported clinical history. The sequence was obtained from a woman in her 30s with acute COVID-19. This chain connects TRBV6-6 to TRBJ2-7; D gene ambiguous. The source material was PBMCs or T cells enriched from blood (not recorded which). The CDR3 DNA reads TGTGCCAGCAGTTCGCTAGACTCGGTTCGTGACGAGCAGTACTTC. Translated, it gives CASSSLDSVRDEQYF.